The T cell receptor beta chain described here comes from a study of blood T cell repertoires in COVID-19. Across the study: Donors in the United States, Italy and Spain gave samples during acute or convalescent COVID-19. The analysed material was cDNA or gDNA that came from T cells, B-cell-depleted T cells, or PBMCs.

This CDR3 has 13 residues. Trimming shortened V by 3 bases and J by 7 bases, and 9 bases separated the two germline ends. Libraries were prepared by immunoSEQ multiplex PCR; TCRdb keeps only in-frame clonotypes and omits some of them. The sample has about 99,000 clones, 79% seen once. The sequenced sample consisted of peripheral blood. This sequence joins TRBV12-3 or TRBV12-4 and TRBJ1-4; D gene uncertain. This receptor was taken from a woman of 80 years or more with active or convalescent COVID-19. The CDR3, as DNA: TGTGCCAGCAGTTTCGGCCGGGGTGAAAAACTGTTTTTT. It codes for CASSFGRGEKLFF.